The T cell receptor beta chain described here comes from a study of blood T cell repertoires in COVID-19. Study summary: There were acute and convalescent COVID-19 samples, and they came from the United States, Italy and Spain. The cDNA or gDNA used as material had been derived from T cells, B-cell-depleted T cells, or PBMCs.

Original processing methods: Estimates of nucleated cell counts were drawn from the amplification of reference gene primers. TCRdb keeps only in-frame clones here, not all; method: immunoSEQ multiplex PCR. The DNA gave D and trimming, while V, J and clone size come from that table. Altogether around 100,000 clones are present, 85% being singletons, with the ten largest covering about 1.8%. The sample was peripheral blood. This sequence was found in a woman aged 70-85 years with active or convalescent COVID-19.

The CDR3 DNA sequence: TGTGCCACCCGGGGGTTCACAGATACGCAGTATTTT. Protein: CATRGFTDTQYF. The chain is built from TRBV24-1 and TRBJ2-3, with D tentatively TRBD2 (6 bases). V was clipped by 9 bases and J by 2 bases, with 8 bases between them. This CDR3 comprises 12 residues. Germline V lookup: CDR1 KGHDR, CDR2 SFDVKD.